Listed here is a single TCR beta chain. These data are taken from a study of cytomegalovirus exposure and HLA in healthy donors. PCR was performed using 60 Vbeta and 13 Jbeta primers. Sequenced by immunoSEQ multiplex PCR; TCRdb stores in-frame clones only, minus some. The sample records roughly 150,000 clones, about 85% being singletons. Germline values: CDR1 MNHEY, CDR2 SVGAGI. V lost 6 bases, J lost 2 bases, and 15 bases lay in between. The CDR3 runs 15 residues. The source is a woman aged 18-30 years in good health and CMV-seronegative. The chain links TRBV6-5 to TRBJ2-3; D perhaps matches TRBD1 (6 bases). Sequenced material: PBMCs. The CDR3 here is CASSLPGTFTDTQYF. CDR3 DNA sequence: TGTGCCAGCAGCCTCCCCGGGACATTCACAGATACGCAGTATTTT.